This note documents a single TCR beta chain sequence. Its antigen specificity is not known. It has no much larger one-base neighbor in the sample; base qualities were not kept. The CDR3 regions of human TCRbeta chains were analyzed by immunosequencing. Processing in the source paper ran as follows. TCRs in the repertoires were compared against a reference library of SARS-CoV-2-specific TCRs that had been generated with the MIRA antigen-specificity platform. Breadth meant the fraction of unique TCRs that were SARS-CoV-2-associated, whereas depth meant the fraction of total T cells that were SARS-CoV-2-associated. Using the MIRA data, every spike-specific TCR was mapped to the spike region that the TCR reacted to and assigned to either a CD4 or a CD8 class. Log10-transformed breadth and depth values were compared by one-way ANOVA with Sidak's multiple comparisons tests. TCRdb took this table from immuneACCESS and kept in-frame rearrangements with V and J called. Such tables lack part of the clones; where checked against another copy, unresolved V genes explain under half of the gap, and the rest is unexplained. Clone size and V and J calls were adopted from that table, with D and trimming inferred from the DNA. A total of 100,000 to 150,000 clones appear in this sample, roughly 94% of them only once. The ten largest clonotypes hold over 6.5% of the sample.

The sample comes from a study of T cell responses to AZD1222 COVID-19 vaccine (dated by TCRdb to about 2021). Background for the entire study: AZD1222 recipients whose second dose came at about 4 weeks and those whose second dose came at about 12 weeks were combined into one group, since spike-specific TCR depth and breadth did not differ between the two schedules. A total of more than 230 trial participants underwent TCR sequencing, of whom some 200 had received two doses of AZD1222 and some 26 had received two doses of the MenACWY control vaccine. Trial participants were enrolled by age into 18-55, 56-69 and 70-plus year subgroups, with about 150, 28 and 57 TCR-sequenced participants respectively. Points the paper makes about the study in general: A significant rise in spike-specific TCR breadth and depth was observed after two AZD1222 doses relative to day 0 and relative to MenACWY recipients. Reportedly, almost half of the unique spike-specific TCRs recognized epitopes lying outside the regions that are mutated in the B.1.351 and B.1.1.7 variants. CD4 TCRs associated with the vaccine covered the entire spike protein, and the dominant responses were in regions 160-218 and 743-854. No day 14 peak-response samples were available, so repertoires were characterized only after the peak T cell response. Conclusions about previously exposed vaccinees were limited because only a handful of AZD1222 recipients were SARS-CoV-2 seropositive at baseline. The 56-69-year group was small, and its depth increase did not reach significance, likely because of low power. Most participants were white British and females outnumbered males, and the authors suggested that clonal diversity may have been underestimated.

CDR1 and CDR2, per the germline V gene (reference sequence), are GTSNPN and SVGIG. From the cysteine up to the phenylalanine, the CDR3 has a length of 15 residues. Only the CDR3 region is kept as DNA, spanning 45 bases read in frame from base 1. V gives up 0 bases and J gives up 5 bases, and the segment between their germline ends measures 16 bases. The time point label, read with the paper, signifies: baseline before first vaccination. Samples from vaccinated people were obtained from the UK trials COV001 and COV002, which included a single-blind randomized controlled phase 2/3 trial of AZD1222 (ChAdOx1 nCoV-19) in healthy adults. Trial participant PBMC samples were collected at day 0 and day 28 after the second dose for TCRbeta chain sequencing.

The chain is assembled from TRBV30 and TRBJ1-1; the D gene is perhaps TRBD1, from 5 matching bases. The receptor was derived from an adult in good health. Sequences were derived from peripheral blood, sampled on day 0 of AZD1222 vaccination. CDR3 reads: CAWSVGLWVGTEAFF. In nucleotides, the sequence is TGTGCCTGGAGTGTGGGGCTCTGGGTAGGGACTGAAGCTTTCTTT.